The 27 T cell receptor beta chains listed next were all sequenced from one sample in a study of shared clonotypes between healthy human individuals (TCRdb year 2020). CD8 naive samples consisted of CD45RO-negative cells that were positively selected for CCR7, yielding a CD45RA+CCR7+ population without TemRA cells. Preparation of the library involved the immunoSEQ multiplex PCR assay. In its TCRdb copy, this immuneACCESS table keeps in-frame sequences only and misses some clones. Where compared with another copy, unresolved V genes explain less than half of these, and the others have no known cause. The sample table contains roughly 650,000 clones; only one count was recorded for roughly 96% of them. The top ten hold less than 0.12% of the sample. The sample was naive CD8+ T cells sorted from blood. Reading the label with the study, this specimen's cell subset or site is: CD45RA+CCR7+. The receptors derive from a woman aged 25 to 39 in good health.

This chain connects TRBV10-3 to TRBJ2-7; no definite D call. Trimming cost V 2 bases and J 4 bases, with 6 bases left between them. This CDR3 region has 12 residues. CDR1 and CDR2 from the germline V gene are ENHRY and SYGVKD. The CDR3 sequence is CAISEQEYEQYF. The CDR3 DNA follows: TGTGCCATCAGTGAGCAGGAGTACGAGCAGTACTTC.

With regard to this clone: Other DNA sequences in the same sample also yield this CDR3. The J gene is TRBJ2-1, the V gene TRBV27, with 10 positions matching TRBD2. This CDR3 region has 16 residues. The J segment lost 3 bases and the V segment lost 5 bases, leaving 7 bases of the junction unmatched. Germline V gene data show CDR1 as MNHEY and CDR2 as SMNVEV (reference sequence). The chain's CDR3 is CASSPLAGVGYNEQFF. CDR3 DNA: TGTGCCAGCAGTCCTCTAGCGGGAGTGGGCTACAATGAGCAGTTCTTC.

The rearrangement joins TRBV13 to TRBJ1-5, with 7 nucleotides matching TRBD1. Trimming cost V 0 bases and J 9 bases; bases outside gene matches: 5. Germline assignment: CDR1 PRHDT and CDR2 FYEKMQ (reference sequence). The CDR3 covers 14 residues. DNA for the CDR3: TGTGCCAGCAGCTTAGGACAGGGGTTGGGGCCCCAGCATTTT. Protein: CASSLGQGLGPQHF.

V is TRBV11-2 and J is TRBJ2-7; D is uncertain. V was clipped by 1 base and J by 6 bases, with 7 bases between them. The CDR3 consists of 12 residues. Germline CDR1 SGHAT, CDR2 FQNNGV. Here the CDR3 DNA reads TGTGCCAGCAGCTTAGGGAGTTCCGAGCAGTACTTC. As protein: CASSLGSSEQYF.

This chain connects TRBV5-1 to TRBJ2-7; D not certain. Between the trimmed V and J ends, which lost 4 bases and 1 base, there was a span of 15 bases. This CDR3 is 15 amino acids long. The germline gives CDR1 SGHRS, CDR2 YFSETQ. As DNA, the CDR3 is TGCGCCAGCAGCGGAGTGCCTACGAATTCCTACGAGCAGTACTTC. Its translation is CASSGVPTNSYEQYF.

The V call is TRBV27, the J call TRBJ2-1, with D hard to call. V lost 1 base, J lost 5 bases, and 12 bases lay in between. The CDR3 loop spans 15 amino acids. Germline values: CDR1 MNHEY, CDR2 SMNVEV (reference sequence). CDR3 sequence (DNA): TGTGCCAGCAGTTTATTCCCTGGGTCAGACAATGAGCAGTTCTTC. Amino acids: CASSLFPGSDNEQFF.

The V and J genes are TRBV9 and TRBJ2-1; 12 bases line up with TRBD2. The CDR3 covers 16 residues. CDR1 and CDR2 from the germline V gene are SGDLS and YYNGEE. Trimming removed 0 bases from V and 6 bases from J; junction bases left unmatched: 4. The CDR3 sequence: CASSVVELAGGNEQFF. CDR3 bases: TGTGCCAGCAGCGTAGTAGAACTAGCGGGAGGCAATGAGCAGTTCTTC.

DNA of the CDR3: TGTGCCAGCAGCTTCGGGGATTTTAATCAGCCCCAGCATTTT. It yields the protein CASSFGDFNQPQHF. The V gene is TRBV7-9, the J gene TRBJ1-5; no clear D. V was cut by 3 bases and J by 4 bases, with 10 bases left in between. The CDR3 spans 14 residues. Germline assignment: CDR1 SEHNR and CDR2 FQNEAQ (reference sequence).

This chain joins TRBV5-4 and TRBJ2-1; D is uncertain. CDR1 is SGHNT, CDR2 YYREEE, per germline (reference sequence). The CDR3 has 13 residues. V was pared by 0 bases and J by 5 bases, with 6 bases between. The CDR3 DNA reads TGTGCCAGCAGCTTGGAGCCTAACAATGAGCAGTTCTTC. Translating gives CASSLEPNNEQFF.

The genes are TRBV10-2 and TRBJ2-7; D is uncertain. Looked up from germline, CDR1 is WSHSY and CDR2 is SAAADI. The CDR3 has 15 amino acids. Trimming stripped 7 bases from V and 0 bases from J, with 16 bases between. The CDR3 region is CASKDPALISYEQYF. Here the CDR3 DNA reads TGCGCCAGCAAAGACCCGGCCTTAATCTCCTACGAGCAGTACTTC.

This clone was recorded only once. The chain couples TRBV7-8 to TRBJ2-1; D might be TRBD2 (6 bases). The CDR3 has 12 residues. Per the germline V gene, CDR1 is SGHVS and CDR2 is FQNEAQ. Between the trimmed V and J ends, which lost 2 bases and 10 bases, there was a span of 9 bases. CDR3: CASSLTSREQFF. The DNA of the CDR3 is TGTGCCAGCAGCTTAACTAGCCGCGAGCAGTTCTTC. Based on the CDR3 plus reference TRBV7-8 and TRBJ2-1, the full variable domain is GAGVSQSPRYKVAKRGQDVALRCDPISGHVSLFWYQQALGQGPEFLTYFQNEAQLDKSGLPSDRFFAERPEGSVSTLKIQRTQQEDSAVYLCASSLTSREQFFGPGTRLTVL.

The chain has TRBV27 and TRBJ2-7; D is unresolved. The ends were cut back, 6 bases at V and 6 bases at J, with 18 bases in the middle. The germline gives CDR1 MNHEY, CDR2 SMNVEV (reference sequence). The CDR3 totals 14 residues. This CDR3 reads CASSTGQDPGEQYF. DNA of the CDR3: TGTGCCAGCAGCACCGGCCAGGATCCGGGCGAGCAGTACTTC.

This clone was seen once. V usage is TRBV7-9 and J usage is TRBJ2-7; the D gene is possibly TRBD1 (5 bases). Germline V gives CDR1 SEHNR, CDR2 FQNEAQ (reference sequence). V lost 11 bases to trimming and J lost 3 bases, with 14 bases between them. The CDR3 contains 12 residues. CDR3 in DNA: TGTGCCGCCTCGACAGACGACTACGAGCAGTACTTC. Encoded protein: CAASTDDYEQYF.

In its sample, this clone was seen once. CDR3 sequence: CASSLSAVIAGVVETQYF. The CDR3 region has the DNA TGTGCCAGCAGTTTATCGGCGGTGATAGCGGGAGTGGTAGAGACCCAGTACTTC. V and J are TRBV27 and TRBJ2-5; TRBD2 aligns across 9 bases. The CDR3 covers 18 residues. Germline CDR1 and CDR2: MNHEY and SMNVEV (reference sequence). The J segment lost 4 bases and the V segment lost 0 bases, leaving 12 bases of the junction unmatched.

The chain combines TRBV27 with TRBJ2-7, with 7 bases that match TRBD1. V gave up 4 bases and J gave up 3 bases; unmatched junction bases: 6. In germline, CDR1 is MNHEY, CDR2 SMNVEV (reference sequence). The CDR3 is 14 residues long. The CDR3: CASSYRDSFYEQYF. The DNA of the CDR3 is TGTGCCAGCAGTTACCGGGACAGCTTCTACGAGCAGTACTTC.

The chain joins TRBV9 to TRBJ2-7; perhaps D is TRBD1 or TRBD2 (5 bases each). Germline CDR1 reads SGDLS; CDR2 reads YYNGEE. This CDR3 contains 15 residues. Deletions cut 5 bases from V and 0 bases from J, with 15 bases between. The CDR3 protein is CASSETGTDSYEQYF. As DNA, the CDR3 is TGTGCCAGCAGTGAGACCGGGACGGACTCCTACGAGCAGTACTTC.

The rearrangement links TRBV9 to TRBJ1-2; D unresolved. CDR1 and CDR2 from the germline V gene are SGDLS and YYNGEE. The CDR3 has 12 residues. V was trimmed by 1 base and J by 4 bases, leaving 5 bases between them. The CDR3 nucleotides read TGTGCCAGCAGCGTACAATCCTATGGCTACACCTTC. This translates into CASSVQSYGYTF.

The J gene is TRBJ2-1, the V gene TRBV27; tentatively, D is TRBD1 or TRBD2 (5 bases each). The CDR3 covers 14 residues. Germline CDR1 is MNHEY and CDR2 is SMNVEV (reference sequence). The V gene lost 4 bases and the J gene lost 0 bases, with 7 bases spanning the gap. Here the CDR3 reads CASSSGPSYNEQFF. The CDR3 DNA sequence: TGTGCCAGCAGTTCGGGACCCTCCTACAATGAGCAGTTCTTC.

With regard to this clone: Different DNA sequences within this sample yield the same CDR3. The chain carries TRBV9 and TRBJ1-1; the D is unclear. This CDR3 has 13 residues. Germline CDR1 and CDR2: SGDLS and YYNGEE. Trimming removed 0 bases at V and 2 bases at J, with 5 bases between. CDR3 bases: TGTGCCAGCAGCGTAGGGTCAAACACTGAAGCTTTCTTT. Translating it yields CASSVGSNTEAFF.

The rearrangement uses TRBV5-1 and TRBJ2-3, with D tentatively TRBD2 (6 bases). The CDR3 is 16 amino acids. Trimming shortened V by 0 bases and J by 4 bases, and 15 bases separated the two germline ends. The V gene's germline CDR1 is SGHRS and CDR2 YFSETQ. The CDR3 here is CASSLELTSRADTQYF. CDR3 bases: TGCGCCAGCAGCTTGGAGCTGACTAGTAGGGCAGATACGCAGTATTTT.

The chain has TRBV12-1 and TRBJ2-2; the table names TRBD2, a call not compared with the DNA. TRBV12-1 represents a pseudogene. CDR3 size: 15 residues. CDR3 protein: CASNPQDSRSGELFF. CDR3 nucleotide sequence: TGTGCCAGCAATCCCCAGGACTCCCGATCCGGGGAGCTGTTTTTT.

To note about this clone: This specimen includes other DNA sequences encoding the same CDR3. This chain joins TRBV28 and TRBJ2-1; the D is unclear. The length of the CDR3 is 13 residues. CDR1 and CDR2 from the germline V gene are MDHEN and SYDVKM. V shed 2 bases and J shed 4 bases, with 6 bases lying between them. CDR3 DNA: TGTGCCAGCAGTTTAGGGGAATACAATGAGCAGTTCTTC. Protein sequence: CASSLGEYNEQFF.

CDR3 bases: TGTGCCAGCAGTTTCCCCAGGGGGGGTGATGAGCAGTTCTTC. Translating gives CASSFPRGGDEQFF. V usage is TRBV28 and J usage is TRBJ2-1; D may be TRBD1 or TRBD2 (7 bases each). V lost 3 bases to trimming and J lost 8 bases, with 14 bases between them. Germline CDR1 and CDR2: MDHEN and SYDVKM. The CDR3 sequence is 14 residues long. The full variable domain, in which reference TRBV28 and TRBJ2-1 provide the parts outside the CDR3, is DVKVTQSSRYLVKRTGEKVFLECVQDMDHENMFWYRQDPGLGLRLIYFSYDVKMKEKGDIPEGYSVSREKKERFSLILESASTNQTSMYLCASSFPRGGDEQFFGPGTRLTVL.

This chain links TRBV28 with TRBJ1-5; D remains unclear. The CDR3 is 16 amino acids. Trimming left V 2 bases short and J 5 bases short, with 16 bases between. Germline V gives CDR1 MDHEN, CDR2 SYDVKM. As DNA, the CDR3 is TGTGCCAGCAGTTTAGTTATAGGAGGACGGCATCAGCCCCAGCATTTT. Translation: CASSLVIGGRHQPQHF.

This chain links TRBV6-5 with TRBJ2-3; a possible D gene is TRBD2 (5 bases). CDR1 and CDR2 (germline): MNHEY, SVGAGI. CDR3 length: 14 amino acids. Trimming removed 4 bases from V and 11 bases from J, with 19 bases in between. The CDR3 DNA sequence: TGTGCCAGCAGTTCTCGGGAAGGGAGATTAGGGCAGTATTTT. This encodes CASSSREGRLGQYF.

The rearrangement uses TRBV11-2 and TRBJ2-7, with D uncertain. Trimming pared 5 bases from V and 4 bases from J, leaving 15 bases between. This CDR3 comprises 14 residues. Germline loops: CDR1 SGHAT, CDR2 FQNNGV. CDR3 residues: CASSTPETPYEQYF. CDR3 coding DNA: TGTGCCAGCAGCACTCCAGAGACCCCATACGAGCAGTACTTC.

The J gene is TRBJ1-1, the V gene TRBV15, with unresolved D. The V end lost 5 bases, the J end lost 1 base, and 14 bases lay between the germline ends. Germline values: CDR1 LNHNV, CDR2 YYDKDF (reference sequence). There are 15 residues in the CDR3. CDR3 amino acids: CATSPETGWNTEAFF. As DNA, the CDR3 is TGTGCCACCAGCCCTGAGACCGGGTGGAACACTGAAGCTTTCTTT. Looking up the rest from reference TRBV15 and TRBJ1-1 gives the full variable domain: DAMVIQNPRYQVTQFGKPVTLSCSQTLNHNVMYWYQQKSSQAPKLLFHYYDKDFNNEADTPDNFQSRRPNTSFCFLDIRSPGLGDTAMYLCATSPETGWNTEAFFGQGTRLTVV.